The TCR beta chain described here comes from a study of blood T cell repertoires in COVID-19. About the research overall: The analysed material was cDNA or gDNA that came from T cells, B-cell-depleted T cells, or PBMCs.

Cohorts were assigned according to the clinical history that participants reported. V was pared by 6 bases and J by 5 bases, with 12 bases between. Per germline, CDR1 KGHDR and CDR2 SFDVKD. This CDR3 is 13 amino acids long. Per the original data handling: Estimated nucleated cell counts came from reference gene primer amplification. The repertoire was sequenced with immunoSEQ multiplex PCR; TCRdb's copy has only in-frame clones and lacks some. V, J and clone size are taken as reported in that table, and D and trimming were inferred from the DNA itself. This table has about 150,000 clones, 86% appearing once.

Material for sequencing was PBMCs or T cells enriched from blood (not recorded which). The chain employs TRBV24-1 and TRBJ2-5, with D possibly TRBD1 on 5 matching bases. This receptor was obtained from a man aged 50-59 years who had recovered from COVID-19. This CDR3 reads CATSLTGTETQYF. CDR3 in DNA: TGTGCCACCAGTTTAACAGGCACGGAGACCCAGTACTTC.